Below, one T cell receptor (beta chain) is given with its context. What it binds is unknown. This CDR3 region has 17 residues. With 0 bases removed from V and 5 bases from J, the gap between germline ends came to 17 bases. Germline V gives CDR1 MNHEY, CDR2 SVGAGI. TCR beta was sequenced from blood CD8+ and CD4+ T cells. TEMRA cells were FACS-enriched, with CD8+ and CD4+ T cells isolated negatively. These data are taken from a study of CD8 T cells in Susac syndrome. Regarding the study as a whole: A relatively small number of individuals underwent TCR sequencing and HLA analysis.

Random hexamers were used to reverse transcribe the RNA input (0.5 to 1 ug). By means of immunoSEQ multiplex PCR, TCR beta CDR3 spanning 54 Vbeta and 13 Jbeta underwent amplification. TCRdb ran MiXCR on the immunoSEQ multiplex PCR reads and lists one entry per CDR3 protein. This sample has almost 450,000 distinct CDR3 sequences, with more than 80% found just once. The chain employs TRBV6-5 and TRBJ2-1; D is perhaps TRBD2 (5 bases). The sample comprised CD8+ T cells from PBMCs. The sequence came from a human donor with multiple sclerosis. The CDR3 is CASSYSGAGPSHNEQFF. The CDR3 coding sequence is TGTGCCAGCAGTTACTCGGGAGCAGGCCCAAGTCACAATGAGCAGTTCTTC.